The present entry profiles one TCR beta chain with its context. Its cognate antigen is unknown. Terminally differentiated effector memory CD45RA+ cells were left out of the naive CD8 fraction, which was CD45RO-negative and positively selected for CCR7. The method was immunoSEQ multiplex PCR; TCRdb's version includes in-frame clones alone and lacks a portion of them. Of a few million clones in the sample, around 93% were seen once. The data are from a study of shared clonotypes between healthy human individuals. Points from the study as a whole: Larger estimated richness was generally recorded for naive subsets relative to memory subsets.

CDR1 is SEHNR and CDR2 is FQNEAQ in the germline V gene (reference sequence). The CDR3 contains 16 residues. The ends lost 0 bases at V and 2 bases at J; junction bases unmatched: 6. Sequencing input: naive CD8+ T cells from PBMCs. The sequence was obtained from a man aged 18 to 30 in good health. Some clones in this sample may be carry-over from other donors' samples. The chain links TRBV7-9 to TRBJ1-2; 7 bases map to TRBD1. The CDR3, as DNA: TGTGCCAGCAGCTTAGCGGGGACAGCCATAAACTATGGCTACACCTTC. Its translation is CASSLAGTAINYGYTF. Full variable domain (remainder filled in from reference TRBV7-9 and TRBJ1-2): DTGVSQNPRHKITKRGQNVTFRCDPISEHNRLYWYRQTLGQGPEFLTYFQNEAQLEKSRLLSDRFSAERPKGSFSTLEIQRTEQGDSAMYLCASSLAGTAINYGYTFGSGTRLTVV.